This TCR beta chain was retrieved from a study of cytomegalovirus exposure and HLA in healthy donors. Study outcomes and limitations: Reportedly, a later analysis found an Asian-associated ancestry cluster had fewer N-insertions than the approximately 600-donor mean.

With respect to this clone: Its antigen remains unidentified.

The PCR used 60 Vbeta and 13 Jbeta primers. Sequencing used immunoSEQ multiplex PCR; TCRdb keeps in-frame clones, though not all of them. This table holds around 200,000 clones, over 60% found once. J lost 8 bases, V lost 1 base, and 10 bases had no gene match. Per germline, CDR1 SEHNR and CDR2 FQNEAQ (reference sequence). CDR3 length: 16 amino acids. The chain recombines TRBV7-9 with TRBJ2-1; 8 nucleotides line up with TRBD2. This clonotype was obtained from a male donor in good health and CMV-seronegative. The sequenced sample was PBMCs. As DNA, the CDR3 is TGTGCCAGCAGCTTAGAAGCTAGCGGGTGGGACTATGAGCAGTTCTTC. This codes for CASSLEASGWDYEQFF.